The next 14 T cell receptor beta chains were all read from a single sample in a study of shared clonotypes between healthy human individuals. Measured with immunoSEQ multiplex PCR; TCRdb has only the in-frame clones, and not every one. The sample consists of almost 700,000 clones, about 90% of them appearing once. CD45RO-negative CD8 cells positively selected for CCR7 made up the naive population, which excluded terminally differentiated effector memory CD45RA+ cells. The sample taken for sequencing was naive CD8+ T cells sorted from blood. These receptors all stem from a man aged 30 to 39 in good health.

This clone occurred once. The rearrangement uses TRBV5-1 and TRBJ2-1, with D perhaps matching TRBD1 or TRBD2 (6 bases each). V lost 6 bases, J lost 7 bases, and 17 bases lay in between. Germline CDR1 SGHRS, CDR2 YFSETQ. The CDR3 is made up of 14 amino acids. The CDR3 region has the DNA TGCGCCAGCAATGGGGGGCGGTTTTTGAATGAGCAGTTCTTC. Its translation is CASNGGRFLNEQFF.

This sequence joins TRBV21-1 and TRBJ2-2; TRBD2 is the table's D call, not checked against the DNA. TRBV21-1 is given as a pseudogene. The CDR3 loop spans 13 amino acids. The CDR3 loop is CARWRWSTGELFF. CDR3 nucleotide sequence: TGTGCCCGCTGGAGGTGGTCGACCGGGGAGCTGTTTTTT.

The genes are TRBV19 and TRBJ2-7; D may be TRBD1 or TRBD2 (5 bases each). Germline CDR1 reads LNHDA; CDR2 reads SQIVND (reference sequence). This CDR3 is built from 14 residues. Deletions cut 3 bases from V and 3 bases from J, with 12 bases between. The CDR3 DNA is TGTGCCAGTAGTATCGGTTTGAGGGGCTACGAGCAGTACTTC. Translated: CASSIGLRGYEQYF. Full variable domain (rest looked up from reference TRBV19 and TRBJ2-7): DGGITQSPKYLFRKEGQNVTLSCEQNLNHDAMYWYRQDPGQGLRLIYYSQIVNDFQKGDIAEGYSVSREKKESFPLTVTSAQKNPTAFYLCASSIGLRGYEQYFGPGTRLTVT.

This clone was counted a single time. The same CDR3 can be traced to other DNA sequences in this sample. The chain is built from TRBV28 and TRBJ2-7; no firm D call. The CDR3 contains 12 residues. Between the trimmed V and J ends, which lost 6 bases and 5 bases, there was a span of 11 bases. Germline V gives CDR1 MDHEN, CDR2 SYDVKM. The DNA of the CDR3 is TGTGCCAGCAGCCCCGGTCCCGACGAGCAGTACTTC. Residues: CASSPGPDEQYF.

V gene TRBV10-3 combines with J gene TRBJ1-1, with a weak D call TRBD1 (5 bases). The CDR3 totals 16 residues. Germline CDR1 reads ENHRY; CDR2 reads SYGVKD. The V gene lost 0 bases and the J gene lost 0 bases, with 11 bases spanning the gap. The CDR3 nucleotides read TGTGCCATCAGTGAGTCGGGACGGACTTTGAACACTGAAGCTTTCTTT. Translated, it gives CAISESGRTLNTEAFF.

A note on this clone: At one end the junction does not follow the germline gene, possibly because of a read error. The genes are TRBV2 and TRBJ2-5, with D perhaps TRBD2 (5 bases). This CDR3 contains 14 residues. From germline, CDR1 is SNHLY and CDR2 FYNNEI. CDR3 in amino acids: CASREAARQETQYF. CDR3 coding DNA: TGTGCCAGCAGGGAAGCGGCGAGACAAGAGACCCAGTACTTC.

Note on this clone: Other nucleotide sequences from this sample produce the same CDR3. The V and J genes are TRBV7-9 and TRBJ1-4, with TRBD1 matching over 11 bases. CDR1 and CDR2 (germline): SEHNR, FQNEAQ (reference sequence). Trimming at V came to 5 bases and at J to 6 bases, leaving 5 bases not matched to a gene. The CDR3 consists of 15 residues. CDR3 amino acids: CASSPPGQGDEKLFF. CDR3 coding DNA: TGTGCCAGCAGCCCACCGGGACAGGGGGATGAAAAACTGTTTTTT.

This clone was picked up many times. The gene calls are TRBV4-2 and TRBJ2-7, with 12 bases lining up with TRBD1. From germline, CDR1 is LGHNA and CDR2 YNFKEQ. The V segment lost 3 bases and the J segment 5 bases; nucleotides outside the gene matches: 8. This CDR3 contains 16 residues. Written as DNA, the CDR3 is TGTGCCAGCAGCCAGGATCCCGGGACAGGGGGCAACGAGCAGTACTTC. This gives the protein CASSQDPGTGGNEQYF.

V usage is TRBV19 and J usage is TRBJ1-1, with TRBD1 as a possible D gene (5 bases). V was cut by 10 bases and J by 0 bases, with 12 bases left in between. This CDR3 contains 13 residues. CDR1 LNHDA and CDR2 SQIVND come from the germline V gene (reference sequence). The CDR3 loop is CAIHDSMNTEAFF. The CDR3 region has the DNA TGTGCCATCCACGACAGCATGAACACTGAAGCTTTCTTT.

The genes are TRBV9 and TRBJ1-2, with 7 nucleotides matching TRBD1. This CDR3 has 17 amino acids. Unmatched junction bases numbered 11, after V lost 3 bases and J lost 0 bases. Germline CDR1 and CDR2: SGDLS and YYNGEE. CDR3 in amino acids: CASSDHRGTSANYGYTF. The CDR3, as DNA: TGTGCCAGCAGCGACCACAGGGGAACCTCAGCTAACTATGGCTACACCTTC.

The CDR3 DNA sequence: TGCGCCAGCAGCCAAGACCTCCCAACCACAGATACGCAGTATTTT. It codes for CASSQDLPTTDTQYF. This rearrangement joins TRBV4-3 to TRBJ2-3; D is unresolved. This CDR3 is 15 amino acids long. In germline, CDR1 is LGHNA, CDR2 YSLEER. V lost 0 bases and J lost 2, with 9 bases in between.

CDR3 sequence reads: CASSQEGSRTQYF. The CDR3 nucleotides read TGTGCCAGCAGTCAAGAGGGGAGCAGGACGCAGTATTTT. The genes are TRBV7-9 and TRBJ2-3; D may be TRBD1 or TRBD2 (5 bases each). The V gene's germline CDR1 is SEHNR and CDR2 FQNEAQ (reference sequence). Trimming removed 6 bases at V and 9 bases at J, with 16 bases between. The length of the CDR3 is 13 residues.

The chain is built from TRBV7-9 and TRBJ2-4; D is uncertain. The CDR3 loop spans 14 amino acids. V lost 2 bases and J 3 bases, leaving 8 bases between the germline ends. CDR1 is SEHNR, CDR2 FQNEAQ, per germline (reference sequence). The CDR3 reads CASSLTDGKNIQYF. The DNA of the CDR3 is TGTGCCAGCAGCTTAACGGACGGCAAAAACATTCAGTACTTC.

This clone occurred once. The CDR3 reads CASSFSGGGRANEKLFF. The DNA for the CDR3 is TGTGCCAGCAGCTTTTCAGGGGGAGGTCGAGCTAATGAAAAACTGTTTTTT. The chain is built from TRBV5-6 and TRBJ1-4, with TRBD1 matching 7 bases. Germline CDR1 reads SGHDT; CDR2 reads YYEEEE. This CDR3 is 17 amino acids long. V lost 2 bases, J lost 3 bases, and 10 bases stayed unmatched.